A selection of T cell receptor beta chains follows, all from one sample in a study of cytomegalovirus exposure and HLA in healthy donors. Sequenced by immunoSEQ multiplex PCR; TCRdb stores in-frame clones only, minus some. Its listing shows tens of thousands of clones. The sequenced sample was PBMCs. The source is a woman aged 40 to 50 in good health and CMV-seronegative. The CDR3 runs from the conserved cysteine through the conserved F or W. Fields, in order: V gene, J gene, D gene, CDR3 protein, CDR3 DNA. A D gene is named only where the DNA matches it firmly.

TRBV27	TRBJ2-2	-	CASRGGRANTGELFF	TGTGCCAGCAGGGGCGGGCGGGCGAACACCGGGGAGCTGTTTTTT
TRBV4-1	TRBJ2-5	-	CASSDSQGQENQYF	TGCGCCAGCAGCGACAGCCAGGGGCAAGAGAACCAGTACTTC
TRBV28	TRBJ1-1	-	CASSWRGEAFF	TGTGCCAGCAGTTGGAGGGGTGAAGCTTTCTTT
TRBV7-9	TRBJ1-4	TRBD1	CASSRDRANEKLFF	TGTGCCAGCAGCCGGGACAGAGCTAATGAAAAACTGTTTTTT
TRBV4-3	TRBJ2-7	TRBD2	CASSQDPVLAGEQYF	TGCGCCAGCAGCCAAGATCCCGTACTAGCGGGGGAGCAGTACTTC
TRBV28	TRBJ2-1	TRBD1	CASSRPGQGSATNEQFF	TGTGCCAGCAGCCGCCCCGGACAGGGATCTGCCACCAATGAGCAGTTCTTC
TRBV6-1	TRBJ1-4	TRBD1	CASSGNRGSNEKLFF	TGTGCCAGCAGTGGAAACAGGGGGAGTAATGAAAAACTGTTTTTT
TRBV19	TRBJ1-2	-	CASGGRTEENYGYTF	TGTGCCAGTGGGGGTAGGACAGAGGAAAACTATGGCTACACCTTC
TRBV2	TRBJ2-5	-	CASTDEETQYF	TGTGCCAGCACCGATGAGGAGACCCAGTACTTC
TRBV6-5	TRBJ2-2	TRBD2	CASSYAGGPGTGELFF	TGTGCCAGCAGTTACGCGGGGGGGCCGGGCACCGGGGAGCTGTTTTTT
TRBV7-2	TRBJ2-7	-	CASSHFPRGSIYEQYF	TGTGCCAGCAGCCACTTTCCGCGGGGCAGTATCTACGAGCAGTACTTC
TRBV7-6	TRBJ1-1	TRBD1	CASSPRTGVKSAEAFF	TGTGCCAGCAGCCCGCGGACAGGGGTTAAATCGGCTGAAGCTTTCTTT
TRBV18	TRBJ1-1	TRBD1	CASSPRDREEDTEAFF	TGTGCCAGCTCACCACGGGACAGGGAGGAGGACACTGAAGCTTTCTTT
TRBV28	TRBJ2-2	-	CASSKNTGELFF	TGTGCCAGCAGCAAAAACACCGGGGAGCTGTTTTTT
TRBV29-1	TRBJ2-2	-	CSVSQGHSTGELFF	TGCAGCGTCTCTCAGGGACACAGCACCGGGGAGCTGTTTTTT
TRBV25-1	TRBJ2-5	TRBD2	CASPRWEGCRTQYF	TGTGCCAGCCCTCGTTGGGAGGGCTGTAGGACCCAGTACTTC